The count of the clone carrying this T cell receptor (beta chain) is one. The data were obtained in a study of blood T cell repertoires in COVID-19. Across the study: Nucleic acid was either cDNA or gDNA, and it came from T cells, B-cell-depleted T cells, or PBMCs.

The method was immunoSEQ multiplex PCR; TCRdb's version includes in-frame clones alone and lacks a portion of them. The repertoire holds 110,000 to 150,000 clones, with 80% to 90% as singletons. Germline loops: CDR1 LNHNV, CDR2 YYDKDF (reference sequence). Trimming shortened V by 3 bases and J by 7 bases, and 16 bases separated the two germline ends. The CDR3 covers 15 residues. Which cohort a participant joined came from the clinical history participants gave. Cohort 3 donors were reported recovered after two negative PCRs, clearance, or symptom resolution. The chain recombines TRBV15 with TRBJ1-5; D is perhaps TRBD1 (6 bases). The origin of this receptor is a man in his sixties who had recovered from COVID-19. The specimen sequenced was PBMCs or T cells enriched from blood (not recorded which). CDR3 in amino acids: CATSSGRGDGQPQHF. In nucleotides, the CDR3 is TGTGCCACCAGCAGTGGCAGGGGCGACGGACAGCCCCAGCATTTT.